These 25 T cell receptor beta chains share one sample of origin, sequenced in a study of cytomegalovirus exposure and HLA in healthy donors. The PCR was carried out with 60 Vbeta primers and 13 Jbeta primers. Here immunoSEQ multiplex PCR was the method, and the copy in TCRdb shows in-frame clones only, minus some. The profile shows around 130,000 clones, 80% to 90% of them singletons. The sample consisted of PBMCs. Receptors were obtained from a woman in her thirties or forties in good health and CMV-seropositive.

This sequence joins TRBV7-2 and TRBJ2-5; D ambiguous. The V gene's germline CDR1 is SGHTA and CDR2 FQGNSA. V was shortened by 2 bases and J by 5 bases, with 9 bases between the two germline ends. The CDR3 spans 13 residues. The CDR3 here is CASSLSFRETQYF. CDR3 nucleotides: TGTGCCAGCAGCTTATCTTTTCGGGAGACCCAGTACTTC.

The rearrangement links TRBV10-3 to TRBJ2-7, with D possibly matching TRBD1 (6 bases). This CDR3 comprises 16 residues. Looked up from germline, CDR1 is ENHRY and CDR2 is SYGVKD. Trimming shortened V by 0 bases and J by 9 bases, and 21 bases separated the two germline ends. For the CDR3, the DNA is TGTGCCATCAGTGAGTCGAGTCAGGGGCCGCAGCTGGGGCAGTACTTC. It is translated as CAISESSQGPQLGQYF.

This rearrangement joins TRBV29-1 to TRBJ2-1, with a weak D call TRBD2 (5 bases). V shed 5 bases and J shed 3 bases, with 17 bases lying between them. CDR1 and CDR2 from the germline V gene are SQVTM and ANQGSEA. The CDR3 is 15 amino acids. CDR3: CSVNVGLEFYNEQFF. Written as DNA, the CDR3 is TGCAGCGTTAATGTAGGACTGGAGTTCTACAATGAGCAGTTCTTC.

This clone appeared a few times. J is TRBJ2-2 and V is TRBV15; D remains unclear. This CDR3 has 13 residues. V gave up 0 bases and J gave up 9 bases, with 8 bases separating them. Germline CDR1 is LNHNV and CDR2 is YYDKDF (reference sequence). The DNA for the CDR3 is TGTGCCACCAGCAGAGACGGTGCTCGGGAGCTGTTTTTT. Its translation: CATSRDGARELFF.

The J gene is TRBJ1-4, the V gene TRBV9, with a tentative D call TRBD1 (6 bases). Germline loops: CDR1 SGDLS, CDR2 YYNGEE. Trimming left V 3 bases short and J 0 bases short, with 24 bases between. The CDR3 spans 20 residues. The CDR3 sequence: CASSGRTAGTFKATNEKLFF. The DNA for the CDR3 is TGTGCCAGCAGCGGACGTACGGCCGGGACATTTAAGGCAACTAATGAAAAACTGTTTTTT.

V and J are TRBV6-1 and TRBJ1-1; no firm D call. The CDR3 sequence is 15 residues long. Germline CDR1 and CDR2: MNHNS and SASEGT. Trimming removed 4 bases from V and 1 base from J, with 13 bases in between. This CDR3 is CASSVRGPWNTEAFF. CDR3 nucleotide sequence: TGTGCCAGCAGTGTAAGAGGGCCGTGGAACACTGAAGCTTTCTTT.

The chain couples TRBV28 to TRBJ2-3, with TRBD2 matching over 7 bases. The germline gives CDR1 MDHEN, CDR2 SYDVKM. Unmatched junction bases numbered 2, after V lost 5 bases and J lost 3 bases. The CDR3 spans 13 residues. CDR3 DNA sequence: TGTGCCAGCAGTGGGGAGGGTACAGATACGCAGTATTTT. Its translation is CASSGEGTDTQYF.

This chain links TRBV28 with TRBJ1-5; 9 positions match TRBD1. Germline loops: CDR1 MDHEN, CDR2 SYDVKM. The V segment lost 5 bases and the J segment 5 bases; nucleotides outside the gene matches: 4. The CDR3 has 14 amino acids. The CDR3, as DNA: TGTGCCAGCAGTCCCAGGGACAGGGATCAGCCCCAGCATTTT. Translated, it gives CASSPRDRDQPQHF.

This chain links TRBV4-1 with TRBJ2-3; 11 bases align to TRBD1. CDR3 length: 17 amino acids. V gave up 4 bases and J gave up 3 bases; unmatched junction bases: 9. Germline V gene lookup returns CDR1 MGHRA and CDR2 YSYEKL. The CDR3: CASSLETGTGGTDTQYF. CDR3 coding DNA: TGCGCCAGCAGCCTAGAAACCGGGACAGGGGGTACAGATACGCAGTATTTT.

The chain carries TRBV28 and TRBJ2-2; the match to TRBD2 covers 7 bases. The V gene's germline CDR1 is MDHEN and CDR2 SYDVKM. The length of the CDR3 is 14 residues. V lost 8 bases, J lost 4 bases, and 7 bases stayed unmatched. In DNA form, the CDR3 reads TGTGCCAGCGGGGGGGGATTGGGCACCGGGGAGCTGTTTTTT. It specifies CASGGGLGTGELFF.

The chain has TRBV4-3 and TRBJ2-7; maybe TRBD1 (5 bases). CDR3 size: 17 residues. Per the germline V gene, CDR1 is LGHNA and CDR2 is YSLEER. V lost 4 bases and J lost 0, with 19 bases in between. CDR3 amino acids: CASSPSARQFISYEQYF. The CDR3 nucleotides are TGCGCCAGCAGCCCCTCAGCCCGACAGTTTATCTCCTACGAGCAGTACTTC.

This clone was picked up one time. This sequence joins TRBV28 and TRBJ1-4, with TRBD1 matching 12 bases. The junction had 6 bases not matched to a gene; V was cut back by 4 bases and J by 6 bases. Germline V gene lookup returns CDR1 MDHEN and CDR2 SYDVKM. The CDR3 consists of 16 residues. CDR3 coding DNA: TGTGCCAGCAGTTGGGGACAGGGGGCACAGTATGAAAAACTGTTTTTT. Translated, it gives CASSWGQGAQYEKLFF.

This clone showed up just a few times. CDR3: CASSLGQGYGYTF. The CDR3 coding sequence is TGTGCCAGCTCACTTGGACAGGGGTATGGCTACACCTTC. The gene calls are TRBV18 and TRBJ1-2; 9 bases are a match to TRBD1. The ends lost 4 bases at V and 5 bases at J; junction bases unmatched: 2. This CDR3 is built from 13 residues. Per the germline V gene, CDR1 is KGHSH and CDR2 is LQKENI.

V usage is TRBV19 and J usage is TRBJ2-2; 13 bases match TRBD2. This CDR3 has 15 residues. V shed 8 bases, J shed 6 bases, and the junction held 6 bases outside the gene matches. Germline assignment: CDR1 LNHDA and CDR2 SQIVND (reference sequence). The CDR3 nucleotides are TGTGCCAGTGGGTTAGGACTAGCGGGAGCCGGGGAGCTGTTTTTT. Its protein product is CASGLGLAGAGELFF.

The J gene is TRBJ1-5, the V gene TRBV28; 7 bases map to TRBD1. CDR3 length: 15 amino acids. With 2 bases clipped from V and 2 bases from J, the junction kept 3 bases outside the gene matches. Germline V gene data show CDR1 as MDHEN and CDR2 as SYDVKM. The CDR3 protein is CASSLQGVGNQPQHF. For the CDR3, the DNA is TGTGCCAGCAGTTTACAGGGGGTGGGCAATCAGCCCCAGCATTTT.

The J gene is TRBJ2-7, the V gene TRBV5-1; possible D gene TRBD2, 6 bases. V was trimmed by 0 bases and J by 5 bases, leaving 9 bases between them. CDR1 and CDR2 (germline): SGHRS, YFSETQ. The CDR3 loop spans 13 amino acids. CDR3 in amino acids: CASSLGSGDEQYF. As DNA, the CDR3 is TGCGCCAGCAGCTTGGGTTCGGGGGACGAGCAGTACTTC.

The chain combines TRBV7-9 with TRBJ1-1; no definite D call. Trimming pared 5 bases from V and 8 bases from J, leaving 6 bases between. Germline-derived CDR1 and CDR2 are SEHNR and FQNEAQ (reference sequence). The CDR3 consists of 10 residues. The CDR3 DNA is TGTGCCAGCAGCGTCGTCGAAGCTTTCTTT. Residues: CASSVVEAFF.

The V gene is TRBV6-4, the J gene TRBJ2-3, with D possibly being TRBD2 (5 bases). The CDR3 is 15 amino acids. Germline CDR1 and CDR2: MRHNA and SNTAGT. Trimming removed 5 bases at V and 2 bases at J, with 14 bases between. CDR3 sequence (DNA): TGTGCCAGCAGTCCTTCCTGGGAGTCCACAGATACGCAGTATTTT. It yields the protein CASSPSWESTDTQYF.

The rearrangement uses TRBV27 and TRBJ1-2; maybe TRBD1 (6 bases). CDR3 length: 13 residues. Germline V lookup: CDR1 MNHEY, CDR2 SMNVEV (reference sequence). V lost 5 bases and J lost 8, with 15 bases in between. This CDR3 is CASSLDRTWGYTF. The CDR3 bases are TGTGCCAGCAGTCTAGACAGGACATGGGGCTACACCTTC.

This chain links TRBV2 with TRBJ2-7; 12 positions agree with TRBD1. J lost 4 bases, V lost 5 bases, and 3 bases had no gene match. CDR1 and CDR2 from the germline V gene are SNHLY and FYNNEI. The CDR3 covers 14 residues. The CDR3 bases are TGTGCCAGCAGTAAGGGACAGGGGGCGTACGAGCAGTACTTC. The encoded protein is CASSKGQGAYEQYF. The whole variable domain, remainder taken from reference TRBV2 and TRBJ2-7, is EPEVTQTPSHQVTQMGQEVILRCVPISNHLYFYWYRQILGQKVEFLVSFYNNEISEKSEIFDDQFSVERPDGSNFTLKIRSTKLEDSAMYFCASSKGQGAYEQYFGPGTRLTVT.

The chain recombines TRBV29-1 with TRBJ2-7, with 13 bases matching TRBD2. Trimming took 5 bases from V and 2 from J; bases not matched to a gene: 6. CDR1 is SQVTM, CDR2 ANQGSEA, per germline. The CDR3 extends over 15 amino acids. The CDR3 region has the DNA TGCAGCGTTCGCGGACTAGCGGGAGTACCCTACGAGCAGTACTTC. Its protein product is CSVRGLAGVPYEQYF.

The gene calls are TRBV10-3 and TRBJ2-3, with 9 positions matching TRBD2. CDR3 size: 14 residues. Germline V gene data show CDR1 as ENHRY and CDR2 as SYGVKD. V shed 5 bases and J 5 bases; nucleotides not matched to a gene: 5. DNA for the CDR3: TGTGCCATCAGTTCTAGCGGGGATGAAGATACGCAGTATTTT. Translating it yields CAISSSGDEDTQYF.

The rearrangement joins TRBV7-3 to TRBJ2-3, with TRBD2 matching 10 bases. The CDR3 has 16 residues. V trimming: 5 bases; J trimming: 1 base; junction bases outside the gene matches: 6. CDR1 and CDR2 from the germline V gene are SGHTA and FQGTGA. CDR3: CASSRSGLAGTDTQYF. The CDR3 DNA reads as TGTGCCAGCAGCCGCAGCGGACTAGCGGGCACAGATACGCAGTATTTT.

This clone was detected only a few times. The chain links TRBV19 to TRBJ1-5; D might be TRBD1 (6 bases). CDR1 and CDR2 (germline): LNHDA, SQIVND (reference sequence). The V gene lost 5 bases and the J gene lost 4 bases, with 15 bases spanning the gap. This CDR3 region has 15 residues. CDR3: CASSGGLRGNQPQHF. CDR3 coding DNA: TGTGCCAGTAGTGGGGGCCTGAGGGGTAATCAGCCCCAGCATTTT.

The V and J genes are TRBV28 and TRBJ2-5; 8 nucleotides match TRBD2. The junction had 2 bases not matched to a gene; V was cut back by 1 base and J by 1 base. Germline values: CDR1 MDHEN, CDR2 SYDVKM. The CDR3 consists of 15 residues. The CDR3 spells CASSLSGLAQETQYF. The CDR3 nucleotides are TGTGCCAGCAGTTTATCCGGACTAGCCCAAGAGACCCAGTACTTC.